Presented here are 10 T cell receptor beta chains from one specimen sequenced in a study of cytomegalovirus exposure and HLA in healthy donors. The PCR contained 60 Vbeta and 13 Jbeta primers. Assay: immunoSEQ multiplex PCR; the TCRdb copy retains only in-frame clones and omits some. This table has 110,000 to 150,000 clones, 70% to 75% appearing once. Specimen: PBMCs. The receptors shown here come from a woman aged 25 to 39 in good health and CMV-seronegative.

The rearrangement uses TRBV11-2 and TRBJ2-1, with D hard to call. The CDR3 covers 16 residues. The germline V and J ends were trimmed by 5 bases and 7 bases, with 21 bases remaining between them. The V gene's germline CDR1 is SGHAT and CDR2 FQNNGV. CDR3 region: CASSLFPPITLNEQFF. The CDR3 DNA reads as TGTGCCAGCAGCCTTTTTCCCCCGATCACTTTGAATGAGCAGTTCTTC. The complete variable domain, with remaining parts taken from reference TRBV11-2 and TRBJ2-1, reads EAGVAQSPRYKIIEKRQSVAFWCNPISGHATLYWYQQILGQGPKLLIQFQNNGVVDDSQLPKDRFSAERLKGVDSTLKIQPAKLEDSAVYLCASSLFPPITLNEQFFGPGTRLTVL.

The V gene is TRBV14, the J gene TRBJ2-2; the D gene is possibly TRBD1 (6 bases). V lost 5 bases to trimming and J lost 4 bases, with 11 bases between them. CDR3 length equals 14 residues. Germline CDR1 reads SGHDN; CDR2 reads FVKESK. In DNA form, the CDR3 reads TGTGCCAGCAGCACAGGGTTGAGCACCGGGGAGCTGTTTTTT. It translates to CASSTGLSTGELFF.

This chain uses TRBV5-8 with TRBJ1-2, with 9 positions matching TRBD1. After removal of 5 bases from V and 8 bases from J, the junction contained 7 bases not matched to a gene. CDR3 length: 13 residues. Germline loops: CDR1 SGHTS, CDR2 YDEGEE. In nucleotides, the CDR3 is TGTGCCAGCAGTCTCGGGACAGGGCAGGGCTACACCTTC. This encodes CASSLGTGQGYTF.

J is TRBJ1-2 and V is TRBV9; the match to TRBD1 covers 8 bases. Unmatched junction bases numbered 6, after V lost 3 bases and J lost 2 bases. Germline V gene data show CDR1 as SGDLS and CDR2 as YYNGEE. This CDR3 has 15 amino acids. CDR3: CASSGRTGTNYGYTF. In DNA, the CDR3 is TGTGCCAGCAGCGGCCGGACAGGGACCAACTATGGCTACACCTTC.

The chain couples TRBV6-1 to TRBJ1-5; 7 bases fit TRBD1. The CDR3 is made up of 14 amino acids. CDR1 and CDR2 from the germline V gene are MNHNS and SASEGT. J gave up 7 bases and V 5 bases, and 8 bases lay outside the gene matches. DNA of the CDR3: TGTGCCAGCAGTATTACAGGGGTGGGGCAGCCCCAGCATTTT. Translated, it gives CASSITGVGQPQHF.

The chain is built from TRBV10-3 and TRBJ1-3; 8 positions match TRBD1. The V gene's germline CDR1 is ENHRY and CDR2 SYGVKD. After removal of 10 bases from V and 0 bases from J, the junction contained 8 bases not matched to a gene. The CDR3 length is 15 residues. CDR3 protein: CARCGTGLSGNTIYF. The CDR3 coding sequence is TGTGCCAGGTGCGGGACAGGCCTCTCTGGAAACACCATATATTTT.

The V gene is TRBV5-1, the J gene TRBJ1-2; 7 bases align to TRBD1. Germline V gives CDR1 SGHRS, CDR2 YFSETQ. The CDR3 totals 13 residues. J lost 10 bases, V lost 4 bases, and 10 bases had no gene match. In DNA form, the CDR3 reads TGCGCCAGCAGCCCGGGACAGTGGAGTGACTACACCTTC. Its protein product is CASSPGQWSDYTF.

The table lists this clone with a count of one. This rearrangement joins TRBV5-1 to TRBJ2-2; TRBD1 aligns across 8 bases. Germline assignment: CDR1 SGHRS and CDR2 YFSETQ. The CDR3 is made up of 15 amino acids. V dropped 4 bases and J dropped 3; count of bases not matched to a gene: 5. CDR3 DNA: TGCGCCAGCAGCCGACCGACAGGGGACACCGGGGAGCTGTTTTTT. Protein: CASSRPTGDTGELFF.

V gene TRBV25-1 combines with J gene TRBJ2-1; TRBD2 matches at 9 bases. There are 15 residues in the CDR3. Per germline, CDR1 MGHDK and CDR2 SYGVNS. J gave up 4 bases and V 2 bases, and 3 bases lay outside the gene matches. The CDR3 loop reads CASSELSGSYNEQFF. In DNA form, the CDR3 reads TGTGCCAGCAGTGAACTTAGCGGGAGTTACAATGAGCAGTTCTTC.

CDR3 in DNA: TGCGCCAGCAGCCAAGGACTCGCGACCGGGGAGCTGTTTTTT. Amino acid sequence: CASSQGLATGELFF. V usage is TRBV4-1 and J usage is TRBJ2-2; D not resolved. From germline, CDR1 is MGHRA and CDR2 YSYEKL. V lost 1 base and J lost 5, with 8 bases in between. The CDR3 has 14 amino acids.